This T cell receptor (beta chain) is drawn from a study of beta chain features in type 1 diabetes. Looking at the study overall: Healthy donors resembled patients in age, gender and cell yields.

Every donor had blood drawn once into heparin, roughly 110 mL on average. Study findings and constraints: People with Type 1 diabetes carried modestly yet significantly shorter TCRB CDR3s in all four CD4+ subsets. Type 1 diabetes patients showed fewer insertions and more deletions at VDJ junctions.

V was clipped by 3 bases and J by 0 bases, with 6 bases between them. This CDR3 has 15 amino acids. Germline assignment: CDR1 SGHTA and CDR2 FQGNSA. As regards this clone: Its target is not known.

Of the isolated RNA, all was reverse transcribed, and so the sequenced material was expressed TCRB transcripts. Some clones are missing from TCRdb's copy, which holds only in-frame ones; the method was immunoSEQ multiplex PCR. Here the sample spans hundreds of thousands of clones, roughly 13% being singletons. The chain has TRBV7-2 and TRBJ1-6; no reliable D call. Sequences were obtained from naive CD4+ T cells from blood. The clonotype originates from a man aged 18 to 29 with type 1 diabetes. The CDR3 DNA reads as TGTGCCAGCAGCTTGGGTGTCTCCTATAATTCACCCCTCCACTTT. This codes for CASSLGVSYNSPLHF. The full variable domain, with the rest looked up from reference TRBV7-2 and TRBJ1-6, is GAGVSQSPSNKVTEKGKDVELRCDPISGHTALYWYRQSLGQGLEFLIYFQGNSAPDKSGLPSDRFSAERTGGSVSTLTIQRTQQEDSAVYLCASSLGVSYNSPLHFGNGTRLTVT.